The clone carrying this T cell receptor beta chain showed up many times. Its antigen is unidentified. This sample was included in a study of T cells after yellow fever vaccination. Study-wide results and caveats: Sorted repertoires could include abundant contaminating clonotypes from bulk cells. Reappearance after the booster was observed for most primary-vaccination clones (around 96% CD4, more than 70% CD8). A weaker but faster secondary response was observed, peaking on day 5 versus 15.

Trimming stripped 3 bases from V and 2 bases from J, with 2 bases between. This CDR3 region has 12 residues. TCRdb independently ran MiXCR on the 5' RACE reads; one entry per CDR3 protein. This sample yields tens of thousands of distinct CDR3 sequences, of which under 8% are seen a single time; about 40% belongs to the top ten. The genes are TRBV12-3 or TRBV12-4 and TRBJ1-3; no firm D call. The sequencing here drew on CD8+ T cells sorted from PBMCs, taken approximately 47 days after the first yellow fever vaccination. The receptor's source is a man between 18 and 35 years old who received the YFV17D yellow fever vaccine. Here the CDR3 reads CASSFPGNTIYF. For the CDR3, the DNA is TGTGCCAGCAGTTTCCCTGGAAACACCATATATTTT.